This T cell receptor beta chain comes out of a study of T cells after yellow fever vaccination. Points from the study as a whole: Contamination of FACS-sorted repertoires by abundant clonotypes from the bulk population could occur. Just a small share of clonotypes turned up in the CD4 compartment as well as the CD8 compartment.

The trim removed 1 base at V and 4 bases at J, leaving 9 bases unmatched. The germline CDR1 and CDR2 sequences are SGHDT and YYEEEE. The CDR3 length is 16 residues. This clonotype was counted at least ten times. What it binds is unknown. Template switching with 5'RACE generated the TCR cDNA and added a universal primer site and UMIs. TCRdb reanalysed the 5' RACE reads using MiXCR and keeps one entry per CDR3 protein. The table shows some 670,000 distinct CDR3 sequences, with 12% occurring only once. This material consisted of PBMCs, taken on the day of the yellow fever booster vaccination. The chain has TRBV5-6 and TRBJ2-7; 9 bases agree with TRBD1. The source of this sequence is a man aged 25-45 years who received the YFV17D yellow fever vaccine. This chain's CDR3 is CASSLTSHRGLYEQYF. CDR3 coding DNA: TGTGCCAGCAGCTTGACCTCCCACAGGGGGCTGTACGAGCAGTACTTC.